This T cell receptor beta chain was recorded in a study of T-cell reconstitution after alpha-beta-depleted transplantation in children. Study conclusions and caveats: When one year had passed after transplant, most T-cell counts and diversity came from newly produced T cells. It was reported that alpha-beta T cells came from several hundred expanded graft clones (about two months after transplant). Surviving recipient cells, namely T cells and thymic progenitors, were the source of high day-60 TCRbeta diversity in some patients.

A note on this clonotype: No antigen is known for it.

Using unique molecular identifiers, the investigators prepared the TCRbeta library. TCRdb analysed the PCR reads with MiXCR anew, one entry per CDR3 protein. The table records about 980,000 distinct CDR3 sequences, about 31% of them present only once. The germline V gene has CDR1 LNHDA and CDR2 SQIVND (reference sequence). The germline V and J ends were trimmed by 3 bases and 6 bases, with 12 bases remaining between them. This CDR3 spans 14 amino acids. The rearrangement links TRBV19 to TRBJ2-1; D unclear. The sequence derives from a boy under two years old who had a stem cell transplant for SCID, so the T cells may come from the graft donor. The sequences come from PBMCs, mostly from graft donor cells, collected 360 days after TCRalphabeta/CD19-depleted stem cell transplant. The CDR3: CASSIYKQPNEQFF. The CDR3 DNA sequence: TGTGCCAGTAGTATTTACAAGCAACCCAATGAGCAGTTCTTC.